What follows are 16 T cell receptor beta chains derived from one specimen sequenced in a study of blood T cells in healthy people across ages. Next came a second PCR, run for about 7 to 12 cycles, which used a sample-barcoded 5' primer along with a J-beta primer mix. TCRdb recomputed calls from the 5' RACE reads with MiXCR, one row per CDR3 protein. The sample contains some 370,000 distinct CDR3 sequences, roughly half of which appear only once. Sequences were obtained from blood. The receptors stem from a man in his sixties in good health.

This clonotype has at least ten counts. V usage is TRBV7-2 and J usage is TRBJ2-4; 7 bases are a match to TRBD1. The DNA end is more similar to TRBJ2-7, so the J call may be wrong. CDR1 and CDR2 (germline): SGHTA, FQGNSA. The CDR3 has 15 amino acids. The CDR3 is CASSLSPGQTTEQYF. CDR3 coding DNA: TGTGCCAGCAGCTTATCTCCGGGACAGACTACCGAGCAGTACTTC.

The chain recombines TRBV7-2 with TRBJ2-5; TRBD2 matches at 11 bases. The end of the DNA fits TRBJ2-4 better, so the J call may be wrong. The length of the CDR3 is 18 residues. Germline assignment: CDR1 SGHTA and CDR2 FQGNSA. CDR3 DNA: TGTGCCAGCAGCACTCTAGCGGGGGGCCCTCTGACCAAAAACATTCAGTACTTC. This translates into CASSTLAGGPLTKNIQYF.

This clonotype was found many times. This sequence joins TRBV12-3 or TRBV12-4 and TRBJ1-6; a weak D match, TRBD1 (5 bases). This CDR3 has 15 amino acids. Trimming cost V 6 bases and J 6 bases, with 15 bases left between them. CDR3: CASSPARGGNSPLHF. The CDR3 bases are TGTGCCAGCAGCCCCGCGAGGGGAGGTAATTCACCCCTCCACTTT.

The chain combines TRBV6-1 with TRBJ2-5; 8 bases agree with TRBD2. The V segment lost 3 bases and the J segment 11 bases; nucleotides outside the gene matches: 11. The CDR3 is 14 amino acids. The germline V gene encodes CDR1 MNHNS and CDR2 SASEGT. CDR3 residues: CASSDSGGHWEQYF. CDR3 sequence (DNA): TGTGCCAGCAGTGACTCGGGGGGGCATTGGGAGCAGTACTTC.

This chain joins TRBV7-2 and TRBJ2-1; TRBD2 aligns across 9 bases. Germline V gives CDR1 SGHTA, CDR2 FQGNSA. The CDR3 contains 14 residues. V was pared by 2 bases and J by 8 bases, with 4 bases of the junction left unmatched. The CDR3 protein is CASSLYSGSDEQFF. Written as DNA, the CDR3 is TGTGCCAGCAGCTTATATAGCGGGAGCGATGAGCAGTTCTTC.

The genes are TRBV25-1 and TRBJ2-7; tentatively, D is TRBD2 (5 bases). This CDR3 is 12 amino acids long. V was cut by 6 bases and J by 0 bases, with 6 bases left in between. The germline CDR1 and CDR2 sequences are MGHDK and SYGVNS. The CDR3 region is CASSGLSYEQYF. The CDR3 bases are TGTGCCAGCAGCGGACTCTCCTACGAGCAGTACTTC.

There are a few counts of this clonotype. V and J are TRBV29-1 and TRBJ2-3; 8 nucleotides match TRBD2. V shed 3 bases, J shed 3 bases, and the junction held 8 bases outside the gene matches. Germline CDR1 SQVTM, CDR2 ANQGSEA. The CDR3 contains 15 residues. The CDR3 DNA sequence: TGCAGCGTTGATCCCCGGGGGGGGACGACAGATACGCAGTATTTT. Translating it yields CSVDPRGGTTDTQYF.

This clonotype was seen repeatedly, ten times or more. This rearrangement joins TRBV5-1 to TRBJ2-7, with 8 positions matching TRBD2. CDR1 is SGHRS, CDR2 YFSETQ, per germline. The CDR3 is made up of 16 amino acids. J lost 0 bases, V lost 0 bases, and 5 bases had no gene match. CDR3 loop: CASSLALAGRSYEQYF. In DNA, the CDR3 is TGCGCCAGCAGCTTGGCCCTAGCGGGCCGCTCCTACGAGCAGTACTTC.

This clonotype was seen a handful of times. This chain uses TRBV6-2 or TRBV6-3 with TRBJ2-1; 14 bases map to TRBD2. V lost 2 bases, J lost 5 bases, and 11 bases stayed unmatched. Germline values: CDR1 MNHEY, CDR2 SVGEGT. The CDR3 extends over 19 amino acids. CDR3 bases: TGTGCCAGCAGTTACCCCCACGGGACTAGCGGGAGCAATGACAATGAGCAGTTCTTC. Its translation is CASSYPHGTSGSNDNEQFF.

The chain uses TRBV7-2 and TRBJ1-2, with 7 positions matching TRBD1. Unmatched junction bases numbered 14, after V lost 5 bases and J lost 5 bases. Per germline, CDR1 SGHTA and CDR2 FQGNSA. CDR3 length equals 16 residues. The CDR3 sequence is CASSPGGTQGRYGYTF. In DNA, the CDR3 is TGTGCCAGCAGCCCAGGGGGGACACAGGGGCGGTATGGCTACACCTTC.

This clonotype was detected only once. CDR3 sequence reads: CASSATGSDTQYF. CDR3 bases: TGCGCCAGCAGCGCAACGGGTTCAGATACGCAGTATTTT. The chain carries TRBV5-1 and TRBJ2-3; D uncertain. Germline V gene lookup returns CDR1 SGHRS and CDR2 YFSETQ. The CDR3 length is 13 residues. V was pared by 4 bases and J by 4 bases, with 10 bases between.

V usage is TRBV6-1 and J usage is TRBJ2-2; D ambiguous. The ends were cut back, 2 bases at V and 8 bases at J, with 9 bases in the middle. Germline V gives CDR1 MNHNS, CDR2 SASEGT. The CDR3 is 13 amino acids. CDR3 region: CASSELVAGELFF. The CDR3 DNA sequence: TGTGCCAGCAGTGAATTAGTGGCTGGGGAGCTGTTTTTT.

The chain links TRBV3-1 to TRBJ1-6; TRBD1 aligns across 7 bases. Germline V lookup: CDR1 LGHDT, CDR2 YNNKEL (reference sequence). V shed 7 bases and J 6 bases; nucleotides not matched to a gene: 6. The CDR3 runs to 14 residues. The CDR3: CASNARDSNSPLHF. The CDR3 nucleotides read TGTGCCAGCAACGCTCGGGACAGTAATTCACCCCTCCACTTT.

The genes are TRBV3-1 and TRBJ2-1; 10 positions match TRBD2. The CDR3 runs to 16 residues. CDR1 is LGHDT and CDR2 is YNNKEL in the germline V gene (reference sequence). The V gene end was trimmed by 2 bases and the J gene end by 5 bases; junction bases not matched to a gene: 6. DNA of the CDR3: TGTGCCAGCAGCCAATCGTCTAGCGGGGGCCACAATGAGCAGTTCTTC. It codes for CASSQSSSGGHNEQFF.

To note about this clonotype: An end of the junction does not agree with germline; a read error may underlie this. The J gene is TRBJ2-7, the V gene TRBV7-9; 9 nucleotides align to TRBD1. Germline values: CDR1 SEHNR, CDR2 FQNEAQ (reference sequence). The CDR3 has 16 amino acids. CDR3 nucleotide sequence: TGTGCCTGCAGCTTAGGAGGACAGGGGCGCCTCTACGAGCAGTACTTC. Its protein is CACSLGGQGRLYEQYF.

V gene TRBV5-1 combines with J gene TRBJ2-3; 8 bases line up with TRBD2. The CDR3 sequence is 16 residues long. Germline lookup yields CDR1 SGHRS and CDR2 YFSETQ. V lost 4 bases to trimming and J lost 1 base; unmatched junction nucleotides: 8. Here the CDR3 DNA reads TGCGCCAGCAGCCCGGGAGACGGGAGGGGCACAGATACGCAGTATTTT. Its protein product is CASSPGDGRGTDTQYF.